This T cell receptor (beta chain) appears in the sequencing data of a study of graft-versus-host responses after intestinal transplantation. The table lists this clone with a count of one. Its antigen is not identified. Using immunoSEQ multiplex PCR, the repertoire was profiled, and TCRdb retains in-frame clones only, with some absent. The top ten hold 0.1% of the sample, which has approximately 86,000 clones, roughly 89% seen once. V gave up 10 bases and J gave up 5 bases, with 20 bases separating them. Germline assignment: CDR1 LNHDA and CDR2 SQIVND (reference sequence). This CDR3 has 14 residues. Material: unstimulated CD4+ T cells sorted from spleen or lymph node cells, obtained before intestinal transplant. This rearrangement joins TRBV19 to TRBJ1-2; D possibly corresponds to TRBD1 (6 bases). This TCR came from a human donor who received an intestinal transplant. The CDR3 coding sequence is TGTGCCACCAGAACTACAGGGTCCAGATATGGCTACACCTTC. This sequence encodes CATRTTGSRYGYTF.